The 12 T cell receptor beta chains below all came from one sample that was sequenced in a study of identical twins. From the 5' RACE reads, TCRdb called clonotypes with MiXCR, one entry per CDR3 protein. This table has some 790,000 distinct CDR3 sequences, 15% to 20% appearing once. These data were also filed under a second study, of T cells expressing NK-cell markers.

Input material: PBMCs. All receptors derive from a woman aged 18-29 years in good health.

This clonotype was seen a handful of times. The rearrangement links TRBV5-1 to TRBJ2-5; 12 nucleotides line up with TRBD2. The germline V gene encodes CDR1 SGHRS and CDR2 YFSETQ. The CDR3 is 15 residues long. With V trimmed by 0 bases and J by 7 bases, 4 bases remained unmatched. As DNA, the CDR3 is TGCGCCAGCAGCTTGGGACTAGCGGGAGAGTGGACCCAGTACTTC. It yields the protein CASSLGLAGEWTQYF.

The genes are TRBV18 and TRBJ2-7; D is uncertain. The germline gives CDR1 KGHSH, CDR2 LQKENI. V shed 3 bases and J shed 3 bases, with 9 bases lying between them. This CDR3 comprises 13 residues. The CDR3 region is CASSPVEIYEQYF. Written as DNA, the CDR3 is TGTGCCAGCTCACCGGTCGAGATCTACGAGCAGTACTTC.

This clonotype was seen only a few times. The J gene is TRBJ2-1, the V gene TRBV7-2, with 8 bases fitting TRBD2. The CDR3 is 15 amino acids. With 4 bases clipped from V and 0 bases from J, the junction kept 2 bases outside the gene matches. Looked up from germline, CDR1 is SGHTA and CDR2 is FQGNSA. As DNA, the CDR3 is TGTGCCAGCAGCTCGGGACTAGTCTCCTACAATGAGCAGTTCTTC. It yields the protein CASSSGLVSYNEQFF.

This clonotype has a handful of counts. This sequence joins TRBV12-3 or TRBV12-4 and TRBJ2-1; 7 nucleotides align to TRBD2. CDR3 length: 14 residues. V lost 8 bases and J lost 8; bases outside the gene matches: 12. This chain's CDR3 is CASSPGRSEDEQFF. DNA for the CDR3: TGTGCCAGCTCCCCCGGGAGGAGCGAAGATGAGCAGTTCTTC.

This clonotype has only a few counts. The rearrangement uses TRBV3-1 and TRBJ1-1; D is unclear. Germline loops: CDR1 LGHDT, CDR2 YNNKEL (reference sequence). The V end was cut by 4 bases, the J end by 8 bases, with 14 bases between. This CDR3 has 13 residues. The CDR3 DNA follows: TGTGCCAGCAGCCTCACATCGGGCGTAGAAGCTTTCTTT. Its translation is CASSLTSGVEAFF.

The chain uses TRBV20-1 and TRBJ2-7; D is possibly TRBD1 (6 bases). V was cut by 5 bases and J by 5 bases, with 16 bases left in between. CDR3 length: 13 amino acids. The germline CDR1 and CDR2 sequences are DFQATT and SNEGSKA (reference sequence). The CDR3 DNA follows: TGCAGTGCTGGTCAGGGGATAGTCGACGAGCAGTACTTC. Protein: CSAGQGIVDEQYF.

This clonotype was seen more than once but under ten times. The chain recombines TRBV3-1 with TRBJ2-6; 11 nucleotides match TRBD2. V lost 0 bases, J lost 0 bases, and 4 bases stayed unmatched. The CDR3 covers 19 residues. Per the germline V gene, CDR1 is LGHDT and CDR2 is YNNKEL (reference sequence). CDR3 region: CASSQETSGDPSGANVLTF. The DNA of the CDR3 is TGTGCCAGCAGCCAAGAGACTAGCGGGGACCCCTCTGGGGCCAACGTCCTGACTTTC.

The chain joins TRBV27 to TRBJ2-7, with D possibly TRBD2 on 5 matching bases. CDR1 and CDR2 from the germline V gene are MNHEY and SMNVEV (reference sequence). The ends were cut back, 3 bases at V and 4 bases at J, with 16 bases in the middle. The CDR3 consists of 15 residues. The CDR3 reads CASSFERTANYEQYF. The DNA for the CDR3 is TGTGCCAGCAGTTTTGAGAGGACTGCCAATTACGAGCAGTACTTC.

The chain is built from TRBV7-2 and TRBJ2-5; TRBD1 or TRBD2 may be the D gene (5 bases each). Germline-derived CDR1 and CDR2 are SGHTA and FQGNSA. Trimming cost V 5 bases and J 1 base, with 14 bases left between them. The CDR3 sequence is 15 residues long. The CDR3 region is CASSRDSGTQETQYF. The CDR3 bases are TGTGCCAGCAGCCGAGATTCCGGGACCCAAGAGACCCAGTACTTC.

The chain carries TRBV7-2 and TRBJ2-1; no clear D. CDR3 length: 14 residues. Germline lookup yields CDR1 SGHTA and CDR2 FQGNSA. Trimming took 8 bases from V and 0 from J, leaving 11 bases between them. CDR3 bases: TGTGCCAGCCAGAAACACGACTCCTACAATGAGCAGTTCTTC. This sequence encodes CASQKHDSYNEQFF.

This chain connects TRBV12-3 or TRBV12-4 to TRBJ1-5; tentatively, D is TRBD1 (5 bases). The V end was cut by 3 bases, the J end by 9 bases, with 12 bases between. This CDR3 comprises 13 residues. The CDR3 nucleotides read TGTGCCAGCAGTTTCGGCAGGGTTGCGCCCCAGCATTTT. This translates into CASSFGRVAPQHF.

A few counts support this clonotype. The chain has TRBV7-2 and TRBJ2-3, with D possibly being TRBD1 or TRBD2 (7 bases each). There are 16 residues in the CDR3. Germline V lookup: CDR1 SGHTA, CDR2 FQGNSA. V was clipped by 5 bases and J by 4 bases, with 19 bases between them. The CDR3 here is CASSVRGGLAADTQYF. The CDR3, as DNA: TGTGCCAGCAGCGTCAGGGGGGGTTTAGCGGCAGATACGCAGTATTTT.